The 22 T cell receptor beta chains listed next were all sequenced from one sample in a study of blood T cell repertoires in COVID-19 (dated by TCRdb to 2018 to 2021). Libraries came from the immunoSEQ multiplex PCR assay. The source is immuneACCESS, and TCRdb retained only in-frame sequences with V and J called. Part of the clones is not carried over; for the studies checked, unresolved V genes explain less than half of this, and the remainder is unexplained. Across this sample there are approximately 200,000 clones, with 86% seen only once. The ten largest account for 2.5% to 3.5% of the sample. The source material was peripheral blood. All receptors come from a woman aged 30 to 39 with active or convalescent COVID-19.

CDR3 sequence: CASSGTQGDYEKLFF. The CDR3 DNA reads TGTGCCAGCAGCGGAACACAGGGGGATTATGAAAAACTGTTTTTT. The V gene is TRBV28, the J gene TRBJ1-4; the match to TRBD1 covers 8 bases. The V gene end was trimmed by 6 bases and the J gene end by 6 bases; junction bases not matched to a gene: 9. The CDR3 extends over 15 amino acids. The V gene's germline CDR1 is MDHEN and CDR2 SYDVKM.

The CDR3 DNA sequence: TGTGCCAGCAGCTTGGGACTAGCGCAAGAGACCCAGTACTTC. Its translation: CASSLGLAQETQYF. V gene TRBV5-4 combines with J gene TRBJ2-5, with 8 bases lining up with TRBD2. V was pared by 0 bases and J by 2 bases, with 0 bases of the junction left unmatched. The CDR3 is 14 residues long. Per germline, CDR1 SGHNT and CDR2 YYREEE (reference sequence).

This chain connects TRBV5-8 to TRBJ2-5; 8 bases fit TRBD1. CDR1 is SGHTS and CDR2 is YDEGEE in the germline V gene. The CDR3 totals 16 residues. The trim removed 0 bases at V and 0 bases at J, leaving 4 bases unmatched. DNA for the CDR3: TGTGCCAGCAGCTTGGCCGGGACAGGTTACCAAGAGACCCAGTACTTC. This translates into CASSLAGTGYQETQYF.

The J gene is TRBJ1-6, the V gene TRBV11-2; D may be TRBD1 (5 bases). Between the trimmed V and J ends, which lost 1 base and 7 bases, there was a span of 11 bases. This CDR3 spans 15 amino acids. Germline V gene data show CDR1 as SGHAT and CDR2 as FQNNGV. The DNA of the CDR3 is TGTGCCAGCAGCTTAGGTGGGGGGGGGAATTCACCCCTCCACTTT. As protein: CASSLGGGGNSPLHF.

The V gene is TRBV5-1, the J gene TRBJ2-7; possible D gene TRBD2, 5 bases. Trimming left V 2 bases short and J 4 bases short, with 10 bases between. The CDR3 spans 13 residues. Germline lookup yields CDR1 SGHRS and CDR2 YFSETQ. The CDR3 sequence: CASSFNRGYEQYF. The CDR3 nucleotides are TGCGCCAGCAGCTTCAACCGGGGTTACGAGCAGTACTTC. Variable domain in full (rest from reference TRBV5-1 and TRBJ2-7): KAGVTQTPRYLIKTRGQQVTLSCSPISGHRSVSWYQQTPGQGLQFLFEYFSETQRNKGNFPGRFSGRQFSNSRSEMNVSTLELGDSALYLCASSFNRGYEQYFGPGTRLTVT.

The chain employs TRBV25-1 and TRBJ1-1; D may be TRBD1 (6 bases). Germline CDR1 reads MGHDK; CDR2 reads SYGVNS. With 3 bases removed from V and 4 bases from J, the gap between germline ends came to 24 bases. This CDR3 is 18 amino acids long. CDR3 DNA sequence: TGTGCCAGCAGTGACCCAACCCCCCCGGCAGGGGCGAGCACTGAAGCTTTCTTT. It specifies CASSDPTPPAGASTEAFF.

This clone appeared a single time. This rearrangement joins TRBV5-8 to TRBJ1-5; D remains unclear. Trimming left V 0 bases short and J 0 bases short, with 7 bases between. This CDR3 is 15 amino acids long. Germline V gene data show CDR1 as SGHTS and CDR2 as YDEGEE. Here the CDR3 reads CASSLDGYSNQPQHF. The CDR3 DNA is TGTGCCAGCAGCTTGGACGGTTATAGCAATCAGCCCCAGCATTTT.

V and J are TRBV3-1 (or the pseudogene TRBV3-2) and TRBJ2-5; D unresolved. Germline CDR1 and CDR2: LGHDT and YNNKEL (reference sequence). The CDR3 totals 13 residues. V lost 4 bases and J lost 5, with 11 bases in between. The CDR3 sequence is CASSPSFGETQYF. CDR3 bases: TGTGCCAGCAGCCCAAGTTTCGGGGAGACCCAGTACTTC.

The V and J genes are TRBV6-5 and TRBJ1-1; 7 positions agree with TRBD1. The CDR3 has 15 residues. J gave up 7 bases and V 0 bases, and 8 bases lay outside the gene matches. The V gene's germline CDR1 is MNHEY and CDR2 SVGAGI. This chain's CDR3 is CASSYSYRGRYEAFF. The CDR3 DNA sequence: TGTGCCAGCAGTTACTCGTACAGGGGAAGATATGAAGCTTTCTTT.

The chain employs TRBV18 and TRBJ1-1; 8 bases match TRBD1. This CDR3 contains 16 residues. Germline values: CDR1 KGHSH, CDR2 LQKENI. V was clipped by 3 bases and J by 1 base; unmatched bases: 7. In DNA, the CDR3 is TGTGCCAGCTCACCCCAGGGAGACAGGGGGAACACTGAAGCTTTCTTT. Protein product: CASSPQGDRGNTEAFF.

The gene calls are TRBV9 and TRBJ2-5; maybe TRBD2 (6 bases). The germline V gene encodes CDR1 SGDLS and CDR2 YYNGEE. The CDR3 has 16 residues. Trimming removed 0 bases at V and 0 bases at J, with 12 bases between. The CDR3 sequence is CASSVEGLRYQETQYF. CDR3 DNA sequence: TGTGCCAGCAGCGTAGAGGGACTGAGGTACCAAGAGACCCAGTACTTC.

The rearrangement uses TRBV2 and TRBJ2-1, with 11 bases matching TRBD1. CDR1 and CDR2 (germline): SNHLY, FYNNEI. The V and J ends lost 7 bases and 7 bases, in that order; junction bases with no gene match: 6. The CDR3 loop spans 14 amino acids. The CDR3 coding sequence is TGTGCCAGCAACTACCGGGACAGGGGGAATGAGCAGTTCTTC. It encodes CASNYRDRGNEQFF.

This clone showed up many times. The rearrangement joins TRBV5-5 to TRBJ2-7, with TRBD2 matching over 7 bases. Germline lookup yields CDR1 SGHKS and CDR2 YYEKEE (reference sequence). The CDR3 totals 13 residues. V trimming: 2 bases; J trimming: 3 bases; junction bases outside the gene matches: 2. This chain's CDR3 is CASSFGGSYEQYF. CDR3 in DNA: TGTGCCAGCAGCTTCGGCGGGAGCTACGAGCAGTACTTC.

J is TRBJ1-6 and V is TRBV3-1 (or the pseudogene TRBV3-2); D not resolved. The CDR3 is 12 residues long. V lost 1 base to trimming and J lost 7 bases, with 2 bases between them. Germline CDR1 and CDR2: LGHDT and YNNKEL (reference sequence). The CDR3 bases are TGTGCCAGCAGCCAAGTAAATTCACCCCTCCACTTT. Protein product: CASSQVNSPLHF.

The chain is built from TRBV27 and TRBJ1-6; 8 bases are a match to TRBD1. In germline, CDR1 is MNHEY, CDR2 SMNVEV (reference sequence). The junction had 3 bases not matched to a gene; V was cut back by 5 bases and J by 3 bases. CDR3 length: 15 residues. The CDR3 bases are TGTGCCAGCAGTCCCACAGGGGGCTATAATTCACCCCTCCACTTT. It translates to CASSPTGGYNSPLHF.

The chain has TRBV19 and TRBJ1-5, with 8 bases identical to TRBD1. The CDR3 loop spans 17 amino acids. CDR1 is LNHDA and CDR2 is SQIVND in the germline V gene (reference sequence). The V segment lost 7 bases and the J segment 2 bases; nucleotides outside the gene matches: 13. Written as DNA, the CDR3 is TGTGCCAGTACAAAAGGGGGCAGGGGGCTTGGCAATCAGCCCCAGCATTTT. Encoded protein: CASTKGGRGLGNQPQHF.

V usage is TRBV6-1 and J usage is TRBJ1-3; 7 bases are shared with TRBD1. CDR3 length: 16 amino acids. The germline V gene has CDR1 MNHNS and CDR2 SASEGT. V gave up 3 bases and J gave up 4 bases; unmatched junction bases: 9. CDR3 nucleotide sequence: TGTGCCAGCAGTGACCGTGACAGGGTTCGAGGAAACACCATATATTTT. Its translation is CASSDRDRVRGNTIYF.

The chain has TRBV7-9 and TRBJ2-1; 9 bases map to TRBD2. J was trimmed by 0 bases and V by 5 bases; bases with no gene match: 2. CDR1 and CDR2 (germline): SEHNR, FQNEAQ (reference sequence). The CDR3 spans 15 residues. CDR3 region: CASSLSGSSYNEQFF. The CDR3 bases are TGTGCCAGCAGCCTTAGCGGGAGCTCCTACAATGAGCAGTTCTTC. Full variable domain (rest looked up from reference TRBV7-9 and TRBJ2-1): DTGVSQNPRHKITKRGQNVTFRCDPISEHNRLYWYRQTLGQGPEFLTYFQNEAQLEKSRLLSDRFSAERPKGSFSTLEIQRTEQGDSAMYLCASSLSGSSYNEQFFGPGTRLTVL.

The chain carries TRBV6-2 or TRBV6-3 and TRBJ1-2; 9 bases are a match to TRBD1. After removal of 0 bases from V and 5 bases from J, the junction contained 13 bases not matched to a gene. CDR3 size: 18 residues. CDR1 is MNHEY, CDR2 SVGEGT, per germline. The CDR3 nucleotides read TGTGCCAGCAGTTACTCCCATAACTCGGACAGGGGAAGGTATGGCTACACCTTC. It yields the protein CASSYSHNSDRGRYGYTF.

The chain has TRBV10-3 and TRBJ1-1; a weak D match, TRBD1 (5 bases). The CDR3 covers 14 residues. Trimming took 7 bases from V and 1 from J, leaving 13 bases between them. CDR1 and CDR2 from the germline V gene are ENHRY and SYGVKD. The CDR3 reads CAITPGMENTEAFF. The CDR3 DNA reads as TGTGCCATCACCCCAGGGATGGAGAACACTGAAGCTTTCTTT.

The V gene is TRBV11-2, the J gene TRBJ2-5, with unresolved D. This CDR3 spans 11 amino acids. CDR1 and CDR2 from the germline V gene are SGHAT and FQNNGV. The V and J ends lost 4 bases and 2 bases respectively, with 2 bases between them. The CDR3 DNA reads as TGTGCCAGCAGCTCGCAAGAGACCCAGTACTTC. Protein: CASSSQETQYF.

This clone was picked up one time. The J gene is TRBJ2-1, the V gene TRBV13; D is unclear. CDR3 size: 12 residues. In germline, CDR1 is PRHDT, CDR2 FYEKMQ (reference sequence). Trimming cost V 0 bases and J 10 bases, with 7 bases left between them. The CDR3 DNA reads TGTGCCAGCAGCTTAGGCGGCGGAGAGCAGTTCTTC. This gives the protein CASSLGGGEQFF.